Listed below are T cell receptor beta chains from one sample, sequenced in a study of type 1 regulatory T cells. TCRdb recomputed calls from the reads with MiXCR, one row per CDR3 protein. Of fewer than 70,000 distinct CDR3 sequences listed, roughly 60% are singletons. Their recognized antigens are unknown. The source material was cultured T cells, either the whole culture or a sorted T cell fraction (not recorded which). The receptors originated from a human donor in good health. CDR3s include the opening cysteine and the closing phenylalanine or tryptophan. Each record gives: V gene, D gene, clone size, J gene, CDR3 DNA, CDR3 protein. D genes are given only for firm matches. Clone size is stated in some rows and not others, as once, few, many or a class when expanded.

V: TRBV4-2
D: TRBD1
size: .
J: TRBJ1-6
DNA: TGTGCCAGCAGCCAAGGAGGGGGGACAGGGGCGAATAATTCACCCCTCCACTTT
CDR3: CASSQGGGTGANNSPLHF

V: TRBV20-1
D: TRBD2
size: few
J: TRBJ2-3
DNA: TGCAGTGCTAGGACTAGCGCTCACACAGATACGCAGTATTTT
CDR3: CSARTSAHTDTQYF

V: TRBV24-1
D: TRBD1
size: .
J: TRBJ2-3
DNA: TGTGCCACCAGTGATTTCGGGACAGCGTCAAATACGCAGTATTTT
CDR3: CATSDFGTASNTQYF

V: TRBV7-3
D: .
size: .
J: TRBJ2-2
DNA: TGTGCCAGCAGCTTAACTAGGAACACCGGGGAGCTGTTTTTT
CDR3: CASSLTRNTGELFF

V: TRBV21-1
D: .
size: .
J: TRBJ2-5
DNA: TGTGCCAGCAGCAAAGTAAAGGGTCCCGAGACCCAGTACTTC
CDR3: CASSKVKGPETQYF

V: TRBV7-2
D: .
size: .
J: TRBJ2-5
DNA: TGTGCCAGCAGCCCCTCCCGACTAGTTAGTGGGACCCAGTACTTC
CDR3: CASSPSRLVSGTQYF

V: TRBV9
D: .
size: few
J: TRBJ2-5
DNA: TGTGCCAGCAGCGTAGGAGTGGGGATAGAGACCCAGTACTTC
CDR3: CASSVGVGIETQYF

V: TRBV28
D: .
size: few
J: TRBJ2-3
DNA: TGTGCCGTGGGCGCTACAGATACGCAGTATTTT
CDR3: CAVGATDTQYF

V: TRBV3-1
D: TRBD2
size: .
J: TRBJ2-7
DNA: TGTGCCAGCAGCCTAGCGGGGGGAAACTACGAGCAGTACTTC
CDR3: CASSLAGGNYEQYF

V: TRBV9
D: .
size: .
J: TRBJ1-1
DNA: TGTGCCAGCAGCCCCCGGGCGGAGAACACTGAAGCTTTCTTT
CDR3: CASSPRAENTEAFF

V: TRBV7-2
D: TRBD1
size: few
J: TRBJ1-6
DNA: TGTGCCAGCAGTCCGACAGGGCGGTCACCCCTCCACTTT
CDR3: CASSPTGRSPLHF

V: TRBV3-1
D: TRBD2
size: .
J: TRBJ2-1
DNA: TGTGCCAGCAGCCAAGATCGAGGTATGCGGGAGGGCCTTGCTAATGAGCAGTTCTTC
CDR3: CASSQDRGMREGLANEQFF

V: TRBV10-3
D: TRBD1
size: once
J: TRBJ2-7
DNA: TGTGCCACGTACCAGACAGGGACCTACGAGCAGTACTTC
CDR3: CATYQTGTYEQYF

V: TRBV10-3
D: TRBD1
size: .
J: TRBJ1-5
DNA: TGTGCCATCAGGGACGGAGACAGGGGGGTTAATCAGCCCCAGCATTTT
CDR3: CAIRDGDRGVNQPQHF

V: TRBV20-1
D: .
size: .
J: TRBJ1-2
DNA: TGCAGGGCGCCCGTTCCCGGGTCACAGGTCGGCTACACCTTC
CDR3: CRAPVPGSQVGYTF

V: TRBV7-6
D: TRBD2
size: .
J: TRBJ2-1
DNA: TGTGCCAGCAGCAGATTACCGACTAGCGGGATTGATGAGCAGTTCTTC
CDR3: CASSRLPTSGIDEQFF

V: TRBV18
D: .
size: few
J: TRBJ2-5
DNA: TGTGCCAGCTCACCAGACAGACGCCTGGCCCAGTACTTC
CDR3: CASSPDRRLAQYF

V: TRBV3-1
D: .
size: .
J: TRBJ1-1
DNA: TGTGCCAGCAGCCAAGGGGTCAGAAACTCTCACGCTTTCTTT
CDR3: CASSQGVRNSHAFF

V: TRBV7-7
D: .
size: .
J: TRBJ2-3
DNA: TGTGCCAGCAGCTTAGGGCTAGCTCTCACAGATACGCAGTATTTT
CDR3: CASSLGLALTDTQYF

V: TRBV3-1
D: TRBD1
size: .
J: TRBJ2-6
DNA: TGTGCCAGCAGCCTGGGGACAGGGACCGGTGGTGGGGCCAACGTCCTGACTTTC
CDR3: CASSLGTGTGGGANVLTF

V: TRBV7-6
D: TRBD2
size: .
J: TRBJ2-7
DNA: TGTGCCAGCAGCACAAAAAGTTGGGGGGGCGAGCAGTACTTC
CDR3: CASSTKSWGGEQYF

V: TRBV5-8
D: .
size: .
J: TRBJ2-7
DNA: TGTGCCAGCAGCTTCGCGTCCGGTACCTACGAGCAGTACTTC
CDR3: CASSFASGTYEQYF

V: TRBV7-6
D: TRBD2
size: once
J: TRBJ2-1
DNA: TGTGCCAGCAGCTCTCTAGCGGGGACATCAAGCTCCTACAATGAGCAGTTCTTC
CDR3: CASSSLAGTSSSYNEQFF

V: TRBV20-1
D: .
size: .
J: TRBJ1-2
DNA: TGCAGTGCGAAGCCGACCGGATACTATGGCTACACCTTC
CDR3: CSAKPTGYYGYTF

V: TRBV6-2/TRBV6-3
D: TRBD2
size: few
J: TRBJ2-3
DNA: TGTGCCAGCAGTACACACCGGACTAGCGGGAGCACAGATACGCAGTATTTT
CDR3: CASSTHRTSGSTDTQYF

V: TRBV20-1
D: .
size: .
J: TRBJ2-7
DNA: TGCAGTGCTCTTGAAAGCGGCAGCTCCTACGAGCAGTACTTC
CDR3: CSALESGSSYEQYF

V: TRBV14
D: .
size: .
J: TRBJ2-3
DNA: TGTGCCAGCAGCCTGAATAAAGATACGCAGTATTTT
CDR3: CASSLNKDTQYF

V: TRBV5-1
D: .
size: few
J: TRBJ2-7
DNA: TGCGCCAGCAGCCCGGAGCTGGCCTACGAGCAGTACTTC
CDR3: CASSPELAYEQYF

V: TRBV12-3/TRBV12-4
D: .
size: .
J: TRBJ1-1
DNA: TGTGCCAGCAGTTGGTTGGGCGATGAAGCTTTCTTT
CDR3: CASSWLGDEAFF

V: TRBV10-3
D: .
size: .
J: TRBJ2-7
DNA: TGTGCCATCAAGGGGGCGGGAGAAGGGTCCTACGAGCAGTACTTC
CDR3: CAIKGAGEGSYEQYF

V: TRBV6-6
D: .
size: .
J: TRBJ2-3
DNA: TGTGCCACCCACGACACCCGATTCACAGATACGCAGTATTTT
CDR3: CATHDTRFTDTQYF

V: TRBV28
D: TRBD2
size: .
J: TRBJ2-1
DNA: TGTGCCAGCGGACCAATAGGGACTAGCGGGAACAATGAGCAGTTCTTC
CDR3: CASGPIGTSGNNEQFF

V: TRBV18
D: TRBD1
size: few
J: TRBJ2-3
DNA: TGTGCCAGCTCACCGGGACAGGGCTTTTCTACGCAGTATTTT
CDR3: CASSPGQGFSTQYF

V: TRBV7-3
D: TRBD2
size: .
J: TRBJ2-3
DNA: TGTGCCAGCAGCCCCATTGGACTAGCGGGAGATACAGATACGCAGTATTTT
CDR3: CASSPIGLAGDTDTQYF

V: TRBV5-1
D: TRBD1
size: .
J: TRBJ2-7
DNA: TGCGCCAGCAGCATCGGGACAGTCGAAGAGCAGTACTTC
CDR3: CASSIGTVEEQYF

V: TRBV6-2/TRBV6-3
D: TRBD2
size: .
J: TRBJ2-1
DNA: TGTGCCAGCAGTTATGACGAGACTAGCGGGAACAAGACCTACAATGAGCAGTTCTTC
CDR3: CASSYDETSGNKTYNEQFF

V: TRBV24-1
D: TRBD1
size: .
J: TRBJ2-1
DNA: TGTGCCACCAGTGATAGGGGACAGCCTTATTACAATGAGCAGTTCTTC
CDR3: CATSDRGQPYYNEQFF

V: TRBV4-3
D: TRBD1
size: few
J: TRBJ2-6
DNA: TGCGCCAGCAGCCAGTGGACAGGGAAAATTTCTGGGGCCAACGTCCTGACTTTC
CDR3: CASSQWTGKISGANVLTF

V: TRBV5-6
D: .
size: medium-sized
J: TRBJ2-7
DNA: TGTGCCAGCAGCTTGAACCAGGGGTACGAGCAGTACTTC
CDR3: CASSLNQGYEQYF

V: TRBV29-1
D: .
size: .
J: TRBJ1-2
DNA: TGCAGCTCCTCGTCGGCCCCCGGCTACACCTTC
CDR3: CSSSSAPGYTF

V: TRBV2
D: .
size: .
J: TRBJ2-6
DNA: TGTGCCAGCAAGGACAGTACTGGGGCCAACGTCCTGACTTTC
CDR3: CASKDSTGANVLTF

V: TRBV5-1
D: .
size: .
J: TRBJ2-7
DNA: TGCGCCAGCAGCTTATGGGAGGGGGGCTACGAGCAGTACTTC
CDR3: CASSLWEGGYEQYF

V: TRBV19
D: TRBD1
size: .
J: TRBJ2-3
DNA: TGTGCCAGTAGCCGGACAGGCCTTAGGGCAGATACGCAGTATTTT
CDR3: CASSRTGLRADTQYF

V: TRBV6-6
D: .
size: few
J: TRBJ1-6
DNA: TGTGCCACCACTTCCAACTTATCCCTCCACTTT
CDR3: CATTSNLSLHF

V: TRBV6-2/TRBV6-3
D: .
size: few
J: TRBJ2-7
DNA: TGTGCCAGCAGTTACTCGGGGGGCGGGATCTACGAGCAGTACTTC
CDR3: CASSYSGGGIYEQYF

V: TRBV5-1
D: .
size: .
J: TRBJ2-7
DNA: TGCGCCAGCAGCCCGCCGGGACACCGGTGGGAGCAGTACTTC
CDR3: CASSPPGHRWEQYF

V: TRBV6-5
D: TRBD2
size: .
J: TRBJ2-1
DNA: TGTGCCAGCAGCCCCCCCTTCGCGTTAGCGGGAAGTTACAATGAGCAGTTCTTC
CDR3: CASSPPFALAGSYNEQFF

V: TRBV12-3/TRBV12-4
D: TRBD1
size: .
J: TRBJ2-3
DNA: TGTGCCAGCAGCGGTGGGACAGGGCGCACAGATACGCAGTATTTT
CDR3: CASSGGTGRTDTQYF

V: TRBV28
D: TRBD1
size: medium-sized
J: TRBJ2-1
DNA: TGTGCCAGCAGCCGGACAGGGGGTCGCAATGAGCAGTTCTTC
CDR3: CASSRTGGRNEQFF

V: TRBV12-3/TRBV12-4
D: TRBD1
size: few
J: TRBJ1-1
DNA: TGTGCCAGCAGTGGACAGGTGAACACTGAAGCTTTCTTT
CDR3: CASSGQVNTEAFF

V: TRBV12-3/TRBV12-4
D: TRBD2
size: few
J: TRBJ2-3
DNA: TGTGCCAGCAGGCTGACTAGCGGCACAGATACGCAGTATTTT
CDR3: CASRLTSGTDTQYF

V: TRBV2
D: TRBD1
size: .
J: TRBJ1-1
DNA: TGTGCCAGCAGTCAGGGGGAGAACACTGAAGCTTTCTTT
CDR3: CASSQGENTEAFF